This T cell receptor beta chain is drawn from a study of T cells expressing NK-cell markers. The wider study: Researchers got TCR beta repertoires out of sorted CD3+CD56+NKG2C+, CD3+CD56+NKG2C- and CD3+CD56-NKG2C+ T cells. Seven of the eight sequenced donors were classified as HCMV-seropositive, and one was classified as seronegative.

Study findings and constraints: Expanded clones of NKG2C+ T cells had an unclear HCMV specificity.

Using the 5' RACE reads, TCRdb records one entry per CDR3 protein without DNA. The sample includes 120,000 to 150,000 distinct CDR3 sequences. On this clonotype itself: The antigen is not known.

Germline V gene sequence: CDR1 MDHEN, CDR2 SYDVKM. This CDR3 spans 14 amino acids. The rearrangement links TRBV28 to TRBJ2-7; TCRdb indicates TRBD1, and absent DNA this call remains unverified. Sequencing was done on a sample of blood T cells: a sorted CD56 or NKG2C T cell subset, CD4+ or CD8+ T cells, or bulk PBMC T cells (not recorded which). The TCR was taken from a man between 18 and 29 years old in good health. The CDR3 protein is CASTRTGTGIQQYF.